These 30 T cell receptor beta chains originate from one sample sequenced in a study of blood T cell repertoires in COVID-19. Assay: immunoSEQ multiplex PCR; the TCRdb copy retains only in-frame clones and omits some. The sample includes about 130,000 clones, around 90% of them seen just once. The material sequenced was peripheral blood. These receptor sequences come from a man aged 45-60 years with active COVID-19.

This chain links TRBV4-2 with TRBJ1-3; no firm D call. Germline assignment: CDR1 LGHNA and CDR2 YNFKEQ. The CDR3 has 15 amino acids. V was cut by 0 bases and J by 0 bases, with 6 bases left in between. The CDR3 region has the DNA TGTGCCAGCAGCCAAGATACCGGCTCTGGAAACACCATATATTTT. Protein sequence: CASSQDTGSGNTIYF.

The rearrangement joins TRBV5-6 to TRBJ1-1, with D tentatively TRBD1 (6 bases). The germline V gene encodes CDR1 SGHDT and CDR2 YYEEEE. Trimming took off 3 bases at V and 3 bases at J, with 18 bases between the two ends. The CDR3 contains 16 residues. This CDR3 reads CASSWQGTLGDTEAFF. The CDR3 nucleotides are TGTGCCAGCAGCTGGCAGGGGACCTTGGGGGACACTGAAGCTTTCTTT. The variable domain in full, with the rest retrieved from reference TRBV5-6 and TRBJ1-1, is DAGVTQSPTHLIKTRGQQVTLRCSPKSGHDTVSWYQQALGQGPQFIFQYYEEEERQRGNFPDRFSGHQFPNYSSELNVNALLLGDSALYLCASSWQGTLGDTEAFFGQGTRLTVV.

The chain combines TRBV5-1 with TRBJ1-1; possibly TRBD1 for D (6 bases). Between the trimmed V and J ends, which lost 8 bases and 6 bases, there was a span of 20 bases. The V gene's germline CDR1 is SGHRS and CDR2 YFSETQ. The CDR3 has 14 amino acids. CDR3 loop: CASSNRDTVSEAFF. CDR3 in DNA: TGCGCCAGTTCGAACCGGGACACCGTGTCTGAAGCTTTCTTT.

The chain joins TRBV7-7 to TRBJ1-3, with D maybe TRBD1 (5 bases). Per germline, CDR1 SSHAT and CDR2 FNYEAQ (reference sequence). The ends were cut back, 5 bases at V and 4 bases at J, with 6 bases in the middle. CDR3 length: 12 residues. CDR3 sequence: CASSPGGNTIYF. The DNA for the CDR3 is TGTGCCAGCAGCCCAGGGGGAAACACCATATATTTT.

The V gene is TRBV11-2, the J gene TRBJ1-2; D ambiguous. CDR1 SGHAT and CDR2 FQNNGV come from the germline V gene. CDR3 length: 13 residues. V lost 1 base, J lost 8 bases, and 11 bases lay in between. CDR3 sequence reads: CASSLGGYNGYTF. The CDR3, as DNA: TGTGCCAGCAGCTTAGGAGGGTATAACGGCTACACCTTC.

This clone was counted once. The rearrangement links TRBV15 to TRBJ2-1; D remains ambiguous. Trimming pared 3 bases from V and 9 bases from J, leaving 21 bases between. This CDR3 has 16 residues. Germline V gives CDR1 LNHNV, CDR2 YYDKDF (reference sequence). CDR3 nucleotide sequence: TGTGCCACCAGCAGCCCGGCCAAAACTTACAGTCGTGAGCAGTTCTTC. Translation gives CATSSPAKTYSREQFF.

CDR3 residues: CASSLGSGGPDNEQFF. The CDR3 nucleotides read TGTGCCAGCAGCTTGGGGAGCGGGGGCCCTGACAATGAGCAGTTCTTC. V gene TRBV5-6 combines with J gene TRBJ2-1; 8 positions agree with TRBD2. The CDR3 runs 16 residues. V lost 0 bases and J lost 5; bases outside the gene matches: 7. Per germline, CDR1 SGHDT and CDR2 YYEEEE.

The V and J genes are TRBV27 and TRBJ1-5; D is perhaps TRBD1 (5 bases). The V and J ends lost 2 bases and 1 base respectively, with 6 bases between them. CDR3 size: 14 residues. CDR1 and CDR2 from the germline V gene are MNHEY and SMNVEV (reference sequence). The CDR3 here is CASSLRQSNQPQHF. In DNA form, the CDR3 reads TGTGCCAGCAGTTTAAGACAGAGCAATCAGCCCCAGCATTTT.

V gene TRBV7-2 combines with J gene TRBJ2-5; maybe TRBD1 (6 bases). This CDR3 region has 13 residues. Germline V gene sequence: CDR1 SGHTA, CDR2 FQGNSA. The germline V and J ends were trimmed by 2 bases and 14 bases, with 18 bases remaining between them. CDR3 coding DNA: TGTGCCAGCAGCTTATGGTACAGGGATCCAGTCTACTTC. Amino acid sequence: CASSLWYRDPVYF.

Only one count was recorded for this clone. V gene TRBV5-1 combines with J gene TRBJ1-1; D is ambiguous. The CDR3 contains 15 residues. The germline V gene has CDR1 SGHRS and CDR2 YFSETQ. Trimming left V 4 bases short and J 1 base short, with 14 bases between. Here the CDR3 reads CASSIDGRENTEAFF. The CDR3 DNA follows: TGCGCCAGCAGCATTGACGGACGGGAGAACACTGAAGCTTTCTTT.

This clone came up a few times. The chain links TRBV5-6 to TRBJ1-2; 9 bases map to TRBD1. The CDR3 is made up of 16 amino acids. V trimming: 4 bases; J trimming: 8 bases; junction bases outside the gene matches: 15. Germline CDR1 and CDR2: SGHDT and YYEEEE. The DNA of the CDR3 is TGTGCCAGCAGCGCGACCGGGACAGGGAGGGAGAGGGGCTACACCTTC. This gives the protein CASSATGTGRERGYTF.

J is TRBJ2-5 and V is TRBV2; 12 bases line up with TRBD2. The germline CDR1 and CDR2 sequences are SNHLY and FYNNEI. CDR3 length equals 15 residues. With V trimmed by 7 bases and J by 5 bases, 8 bases remained unmatched. For the CDR3, the DNA is TGTGCCAGCAAGGTACTAGCGGGGGGTCAGGAGACCCAGTACTTC. Encoded protein: CASKVLAGGQETQYF.

This chain connects TRBV5-8 to TRBJ1-5, with D uncertain. Germline values: CDR1 SGHTS, CDR2 YDEGEE. The CDR3 runs 12 residues. The V and J ends lost 5 bases and 4 bases respectively, with 7 bases between them. This chain's CDR3 is CASRHINQPQHF. CDR3 coding DNA: TGTGCCAGCAGACACATAAATCAGCCCCAGCATTTT. Based on the CDR3 plus reference TRBV5-8 and TRBJ1-5, the full variable domain is EAGVTQSPTHLIKTRGQQATLRCSPISGHTSVYWYQQALGLGLQFLLWYDEGEERNRGNFPPRFSGRQFPNYSSELNVNALELEDSALYLCASRHINQPQHFGDGTRLSIL.

V is TRBV2 and J is TRBJ1-2; unclear D gene. The CDR3 extends over 16 amino acids. CDR1 is SNHLY, CDR2 FYNNEI, per germline. Trimming removed 3 bases from V and 4 bases from J, with 18 bases in between. The CDR3 loop is CASSDRTRGDGYGYTF. The DNA of the CDR3 is TGTGCCAGCAGTGACCGGACCCGGGGTGACGGCTATGGCTACACCTTC.

The gene calls are TRBV5-1 and TRBJ1-1, with 8 bases that match TRBD1. CDR3 length: 16 amino acids. J was trimmed by 3 bases and V by 3 bases; bases with no gene match: 10. The germline CDR1 and CDR2 sequences are SGHRS and YFSETQ. CDR3 amino acids: CASSSGQGVVDTEAFF. In nucleotides, the CDR3 is TGCGCCAGCAGCTCAGGACAGGGAGTGGTAGACACTGAAGCTTTCTTT. Full variable domain (outside the CDR3, taken from reference TRBV5-1 and TRBJ1-1): KAGVTQTPRYLIKTRGQQVTLSCSPISGHRSVSWYQQTPGQGLQFLFEYFSETQRNKGNFPGRFSGRQFSNSRSEMNVSTLELGDSALYLCASSSGQGVVDTEAFFGQGTRLTVV.

Regarding this clone: The same CDR3 arises from other DNA sequences in this sample as well. This chain links TRBV6-5 with TRBJ2-1, with 8 bases matching TRBD1. Germline values: CDR1 MNHEY, CDR2 SVGAGI. Trimming took 2 bases from V and 1 from J; bases not matched to a gene: 4. The CDR3 loop spans 16 amino acids. The CDR3 bases are TGTGCCAGCAGTTACAGACAGGGGTTTTCCTACAATGAGCAGTTCTTC. This encodes CASSYRQGFSYNEQFF.

This chain connects TRBV5-1 to TRBJ2-7; 10 bases agree with TRBD1. Per the germline V gene, CDR1 is SGHRS and CDR2 is YFSETQ. CDR3 size: 16 residues. The V segment lost 0 bases and the J segment 3 bases; nucleotides outside the gene matches: 6. CDR3 in amino acids: CASSLATGTGDYEQYF. The CDR3 nucleotides are TGCGCCAGCAGCTTGGCCACCGGGACAGGGGACTACGAGCAGTACTTC.

This clone was recorded once. The gene calls are TRBV12-5 and TRBJ2-2; possibly TRBD2 for D (5 bases). From germline, CDR1 is LGHNT and CDR2 FRNRAP. V was cut by 5 bases and J by 7 bases, with 8 bases left in between. The CDR3 is 12 amino acids. CDR3 sequence: CASGRENGELFF. CDR3 coding DNA: TGTGCTAGTGGTCGGGAAAACGGGGAGCTGTTTTTT.

This chain connects TRBV5-1 to TRBJ2-5; D is possibly TRBD1 (6 bases). CDR3 length: 17 residues. Germline values: CDR1 SGHRS, CDR2 YFSETQ. Trimming took off 2 bases at V and 4 bases at J, with 21 bases between the two ends. The CDR3, as DNA: TGCGCCAGCAGCTTAGAGCCGGGACATGGACCTCGAGAGACCCAGTACTTC. Translation: CASSLEPGHGPRETQYF.

The V call is TRBV2, the J call TRBJ2-7, with 12 nucleotides matching TRBD2. Trimming took 2 bases from V and 7 from J; bases not matched to a gene: 9. This CDR3 is built from 16 residues. Germline V gene lookup returns CDR1 SNHLY and CDR2 FYNNEI. The CDR3 DNA reads as TGTGCCAGCAGTGAAAGAGGGGGACTAGCGGGCGGGGAGCAGTACTTC. This gives the protein CASSERGGLAGGEQYF. Drawing the rest from reference TRBV2 and TRBJ2-7, the complete variable domain is EPEVTQTPSHQVTQMGQEVILRCVPISNHLYFYWYRQILGQKVEFLVSFYNNEISEKSEIFDDQFSVERPDGSNFTLKIRSTKLEDSAMYFCASSERGGLAGGEQYFGPGTRLTVT.

This clone has a single count. The chain links TRBV4-2 to TRBJ2-7; 13 nucleotides align to TRBD2. V shed 4 bases, J shed 0 bases, and the junction held 3 bases outside the gene matches. Germline V gene lookup returns CDR1 LGHNA and CDR2 YNFKEQ. The CDR3 is 16 amino acids. The CDR3 spells CASSPRTSGGSYEQYF. The CDR3 DNA is TGTGCCAGCAGCCCCCGGACTAGCGGGGGCTCCTACGAGCAGTACTTC.

The chain has TRBV5-1 and TRBJ1-2; the D is unclear. V lost 0 bases, J lost 4 bases, and 7 bases lay in between. This CDR3 contains 13 residues. Germline V gene sequence: CDR1 SGHRS, CDR2 YFSETQ. CDR3 sequence (DNA): TGCGCCAGCAGCTTGGCTCAGGCCTATGGCTACACCTTC. Translated: CASSLAQAYGYTF.

The chain couples TRBV3-1 (or the pseudogene TRBV3-2) to TRBJ2-3; TRBD2 agrees at 8 bases. The CDR3 is 16 residues long. V shed 0 bases and J 9 bases; nucleotides not matched to a gene: 11. Germline assignment: CDR1 LGHDT and CDR2 YNNKEL (reference sequence). CDR3 in DNA: TGTGCCAGCAGCCAAGATCTGCGCGGGGGGAGTGGGACGCAGTATTTT. Its translation is CASSQDLRGGSGTQYF.

The genes are TRBV4-1 and TRBJ2-1, with TRBD1 identical over 9 bases. The V gene's germline CDR1 is MGHRA and CDR2 YSYEKL. The V gene end was trimmed by 4 bases and the J gene end by 6 bases; junction bases not matched to a gene: 10. This CDR3 has 16 amino acids. This chain's CDR3 is CASSPNSGQGGNEQFF. The CDR3 nucleotides are TGCGCCAGCAGCCCAAACTCGGGACAGGGAGGCAATGAGCAGTTCTTC.

The chain joins TRBV7-2 to TRBJ2-7, with D maybe TRBD2 (6 bases). This CDR3 is built from 16 residues. CDR1 is SGHTA and CDR2 is FQGNSA in the germline V gene. V lost 1 base and J lost 0, with 13 bases in between. As DNA, the CDR3 is TGTGCCAGCAGCTTAGTACGGGGGTCCAGCTCCTACGAGCAGTACTTC. This encodes CASSLVRGSSSYEQYF.

This clone was recorded once. The gene calls are TRBV10-2 and TRBJ1-5; 8 bases are shared with TRBD1. CDR1 is WSHSY, CDR2 SAAADI, per germline. V gave up 6 bases and J gave up 1 base; unmatched junction bases: 14. The CDR3 spans 18 residues. CDR3 in DNA: TGCGCCAGCAGACAACACTTTGGACAGGGAAGGAGCAATCAGCCCCAGCATTTT. Its protein is CASRQHFGQGRSNQPQHF.

V gene TRBV5-8 combines with J gene TRBJ2-5; D may be TRBD2 (5 bases). CDR1 and CDR2 (germline): SGHTS, YDEGEE. Trimming took off 4 bases at V and 1 base at J, with 11 bases between the two ends. The CDR3 spans 14 residues. The CDR3 here is CASSTASSQETQYF. CDR3 DNA sequence: TGTGCCAGCAGCACCGCTAGCTCCCAAGAGACCCAGTACTTC. Supplemented by reference TRBV5-8 and TRBJ2-5, the full variable domain reads EAGVTQSPTHLIKTRGQQATLRCSPISGHTSVYWYQQALGLGLQFLLWYDEGEERNRGNFPPRFSGRQFPNYSSELNVNALELEDSALYLCASSTASSQETQYFGPGTRLLVL.

The gene calls are TRBV6-6 and TRBJ1-5; D is possibly TRBD1 (6 bases). The CDR3 has 14 amino acids. Germline CDR1 MNHNY, CDR2 SVGAGI (reference sequence). The ends were cut back, 5 bases at V and 4 bases at J, with 12 bases in the middle. The CDR3 loop is CASSLRGGNQPQHF. The CDR3 bases are TGTGCCAGCAGTCTTAGGGGGGGTAATCAGCCCCAGCATTTT.

This clone appeared once. The gene calls are TRBV5-1 and TRBJ1-3; TRBD1 is a possible D gene (6 bases). The CDR3 covers 16 residues. V lost 1 base and J 1 base, leaving 12 bases between the germline ends. Looked up from germline, CDR1 is SGHRS and CDR2 is YFSETQ. The CDR3 DNA sequence: TGCGCCAGCAGCTTGAGCGGGGGGCCGTCTGGAAACACCATATATTTT. Its protein product is CASSLSGGPSGNTIYF.

This chain uses TRBV11-3 with TRBJ2-7; 8 bases align to TRBD2. V shed 6 bases, J shed 5 bases, and the junction held 9 bases outside the gene matches. The CDR3 contains 14 residues. In germline, CDR1 is SGHNT, CDR2 YENEEA. This CDR3 reads CASRGSGSKNEQYV. The CDR3, as DNA: TGTGCCAGCAGGGGCAGCGGGAGTAAGAACGAGCAGTACGTC.